The 25 T cell receptor beta chains listed next were all sequenced from one sample in a study of T cell responses to AZD1222 COVID-19 vaccine. Profiled with immunoSEQ multiplex PCR; TCRdb holds only in-frame clones, not every one. The sample lists around 95,000 clones, around 87% occurring once. Sample: peripheral blood, taken on day 0 of AZD1222 vaccination. All receptors derive from an adult in good health.

This rearrangement joins TRBV5-6 to TRBJ2-5, with a tentative D call TRBD2 (6 bases). This CDR3 spans 13 amino acids. The ends were cut back, 5 bases at V and 2 bases at J, with 10 bases in the middle. The germline CDR1 and CDR2 sequences are SGHDT and YYEEEE. This chain's CDR3 is CASRRLEQETQYF. For the CDR3, the DNA is TGTGCCAGCAGACGACTAGAACAAGAGACCCAGTACTTC.

The V call is TRBV21-1, the J call TRBJ2-7; the table calls TRBD2, which could not be checked here. TRBV21-1 is given as a pseudogene. CDR3 length: 14 residues. The CDR3 bases are TGTGCCAGCAGCCTAACTGGACTAGTCTACGAGCAGTACTTC. Encoded protein: CASSLTGLVYEQYF.

The chain is built from TRBV14 and TRBJ1-2; a weak D match, TRBD1 (5 bases). The CDR3 is made up of 13 amino acids. V was shortened by 4 bases and J by 2 bases, with 8 bases between the two germline ends. Looked up from germline, CDR1 is SGHDN and CDR2 is FVKESK. The CDR3 is CASSPDTNYGYTF. CDR3 nucleotide sequence: TGTGCCAGCAGCCCGGACACGAACTATGGCTACACCTTC.

The chain links TRBV6-5 to TRBJ1-1; no clear D. The V end lost 0 bases, the J end lost 2 bases, and 10 bases lay between the germline ends. The germline CDR1 and CDR2 sequences are MNHEY and SVGAGI. This CDR3 comprises 15 residues. The CDR3 DNA is TGTGCCAGCAGTTACTCGCCTGTTGCTAACACTGAAGCTTTCTTT. It is translated as CASSYSPVANTEAFF.

In DNA form, the CDR3 reads TGTGCCAGCTCACCACCGACTCCGGCCTACGAGCAGTACTTC. This encodes CASSPPTPAYEQYF. The chain links TRBV18 to TRBJ2-7, with D unclear. This CDR3 region has 14 residues. V gave up 0 bases and J gave up 2 bases, with 8 bases separating them. Per the germline V gene, CDR1 is KGHSH and CDR2 is LQKENI.

This chain joins TRBV7-2 and TRBJ1-1, with TRBD1 matching over 8 bases. V lost 4 bases to trimming and J lost 10 bases; unmatched junction nucleotides: 8. This CDR3 has 13 residues. Germline values: CDR1 SGHTA, CDR2 FQGNSA. CDR3 loop: CASSSGQGARAFF. The CDR3 DNA sequence: TGTGCCAGCAGCTCCGGACAGGGCGCGCGAGCTTTCTTT.

Comment on this clone: Given the absence of the conserved phenylalanine or tryptophan at the CDR3 end, a read error is likely. This chain joins TRBV3-1 (or the pseudogene TRBV3-2) and TRBJ1-2, with 9 bases aligning to TRBD1. Germline values: CDR1 LGHDT, CDR2 YNNKEL (reference sequence). CDR3 size: 17 residues. After removal of 3 bases from V and 7 bases from J, the junction contained 15 bases not matched to a gene. The CDR3 DNA reads as TGTGCCAGCAGCCAGGCGACCCCGGGACAGGGATCGCGTGGCTACACCCTC. Translated, it gives CASSQATPGQGSRGYTL.

V usage is TRBV7-3 and J usage is TRBJ2-2; D is possibly TRBD2 (6 bases). The CDR3 loop spans 14 amino acids. Trimming left V 5 bases short and J 6 bases short, with 13 bases between. Germline V gives CDR1 SGHTA, CDR2 FQGTGA. The CDR3 sequence: CASSRDSTSGELFF. The CDR3 DNA follows: TGTGCCAGCAGCAGGGACTCGACCTCCGGGGAGCTGTTTTTT. Supplemented by reference TRBV7-3 and TRBJ2-2, the full variable domain reads GAGVSQTPSNKVTEKGKYVELRCDPISGHTALYWYRQSLGQGPEFLIYFQGTGAADDSGLPNDRFFAVRPEGSVSTLKIQRTERGDSAVYLCASSRDSTSGELFFGEGSRLTVL.

The chain has TRBV5-4 and TRBJ1-6; 9 bases line up with TRBD1. The CDR3 extends over 16 amino acids. V lost 4 bases and J lost 8; bases outside the gene matches: 10. Per the germline V gene, CDR1 is SGHNT and CDR2 is YYREEE (reference sequence). Written as DNA, the CDR3 is TGTGCCAGCAGCCCAGCCGGACAGGGGAGAGATTCACCCCTCCACTTT. This translates into CASSPAGQGRDSPLHF.

The chain carries TRBV7-2 and TRBJ1-5, with unresolved D. This CDR3 has 13 amino acids. Germline CDR1 and CDR2: SGHTA and FQGNSA. Trimming stripped 1 base from V and 5 bases from J, with 6 bases between. CDR3 amino acids: CASSLVADQPQHF. DNA of the CDR3: TGTGCCAGCAGCTTAGTAGCGGATCAGCCCCAGCATTTT.

V gene TRBV12-3 or TRBV12-4 combines with J gene TRBJ1-3; D gene uncertain. V was cut by 5 bases and J by 3 bases, with 5 bases left in between. The CDR3 extends over 12 amino acids. CDR3 DNA: TGTGCCAGCAGTGCGAATGGAAACACCATATATTTT. Translated, it gives CASSANGNTIYF.

This sequence joins TRBV7-2 and TRBJ2-2; tentative D call: TRBD2 (6 bases). Germline values: CDR1 SGHTA, CDR2 FQGNSA. Trimming took off 3 bases at V and 0 bases at J, with 11 bases between the two ends. The CDR3 has 16 amino acids. Written as DNA, the CDR3 is TGTGCCAGCAGCTTGGTTGGGACTCCGAACACCGGGGAGCTGTTTTTT. It yields the protein CASSLVGTPNTGELFF.

The DNA for the CDR3 is TGTGCCAGCAGCTTAGAAGGGGGCTATGGCTACACCTTC. Translation gives CASSLEGGYGYTF. The chain combines TRBV7-9 with TRBJ1-2, with D perhaps matching TRBD1 (6 bases). With 1 base removed from V and 4 bases from J, the gap between germline ends came to 7 bases. This CDR3 contains 13 residues. The germline gives CDR1 SEHNR, CDR2 FQNEAQ (reference sequence).

V is TRBV11-2 and J is TRBJ2-7; D is possibly TRBD1 (5 bases). The CDR3 loop spans 14 amino acids. V was clipped by 2 bases and J by 3 bases, with 11 bases between them. Germline loops: CDR1 SGHAT, CDR2 FQNNGV. Here the CDR3 DNA reads TGTGCCAGCAGCTTACCAGGGATCCACTACGAGCAGTACTTC. Amino acid sequence: CASSLPGIHYEQYF. The variable domain in full, completed from reference TRBV11-2 and TRBJ2-7, reads EAGVAQSPRYKIIEKRQSVAFWCNPISGHATLYWYQQILGQGPKLLIQFQNNGVVDDSQLPKDRFSAERLKGVDSTLKIQPAKLEDSAVYLCASSLPGIHYEQYFGPGTRLTVT.

This clone was picked up one time. The chain combines TRBV2 with TRBJ2-1; D possibly corresponds to TRBD2 (5 bases). V was cut by 5 bases and J by 9 bases, with 11 bases left in between. This CDR3 comprises 12 residues. Germline CDR1 is SNHLY and CDR2 is FYNNEI. The CDR3 DNA reads as TGTGCCAGCAGTACGGAGGATCCTGAGCAGTTCTTC. This codes for CASSTEDPEQFF.

The rearrangement uses TRBV11-3 and TRBJ1-2; no clear D gene. The CDR3 totals 15 residues. The germline V and J ends were trimmed by 5 bases and 0 bases, with 13 bases remaining between them. The germline CDR1 and CDR2 sequences are SGHNT and YENEEA. The CDR3 sequence: CASSPLVGTNYGYTF. CDR3 sequence (DNA): TGTGCCAGCAGCCCGTTGGTGGGGACTAACTATGGCTACACCTTC.

V and J are TRBV18 and TRBJ2-7; 9 bases align to TRBD2. Germline values: CDR1 KGHSH, CDR2 LQKENI. V was clipped by 8 bases and J by 6 bases; unmatched bases: 11. This CDR3 is built from 14 residues. The CDR3, as DNA: TGTGCCAGCGTCACCAATAGCGGGAGTTTCGAGCAGTACTTC. It yields the protein CASVTNSGSFEQYF.

In its sample, this clone was seen once. The V gene is TRBV7-6, the J gene TRBJ2-2, with 8 nucleotides matching TRBD2. CDR1 SGHVS and CDR2 FNYEAQ come from the germline V gene. After removal of 1 base from V and 1 base from J, the junction contained 8 bases not matched to a gene. The CDR3 contains 18 residues. CDR3 in amino acids: CASSLVAAAGENTGELFF. For the CDR3, the DNA is TGTGCCAGCAGCTTAGTAGCGGCAGCGGGGGAGAACACCGGGGAGCTGTTTTTT.

The gene calls are TRBV6-6 and TRBJ1-1; D remains unclear. Germline-derived CDR1 and CDR2 are MNHNY and SVGAGI (reference sequence). The CDR3 has 14 amino acids. V gave up 4 bases and J gave up 5 bases, with 14 bases separating them. The CDR3 DNA reads TGTGCCAGCAGTTCAAAGTTCGGATCGACTGAAGCTTTCTTT. Its translation: CASSSKFGSTEAFF.

A few counts support this clone. V is TRBV11-3 and J is TRBJ2-1; D gene ambiguous. The length of the CDR3 is 18 residues. Germline V gene lookup returns CDR1 SGHNT and CDR2 YENEEA. Between the trimmed V and J ends, which lost 1 base and 0 bases, there was a span of 16 bases. CDR3 region: CASSLGTNPISSYNEQFF. The CDR3 bases are TGTGCCAGCAGCTTAGGTACGAACCCCATTAGCTCCTACAATGAGCAGTTCTTC.

The J gene is TRBJ2-1, the V gene TRBV5-1; 11 positions match TRBD1. Germline V gives CDR1 SGHRS, CDR2 YFSETQ. Losses at the gene ends were 4 bases for V and 4 bases for J; bases not matched to a gene: 4. This CDR3 has 15 amino acids. The CDR3 nucleotides read TGCGCCAGCAGCGGAGGGACAGGGGGTTACAATGAGCAGTTCTTC. It is translated as CASSGGTGGYNEQFF.

This chain connects TRBV7-8 to TRBJ2-3; TRBD2 agrees at 10 bases. With V trimmed by 4 bases and J by 1 base, 17 bases remained unmatched. The CDR3 totals 20 residues. The germline V gene has CDR1 SGHVS and CDR2 FQNEAQ. CDR3 in DNA: TGTGCCAGCAGCTCAACGCACCTAGCGGGGGTTCCTTACGGCACAGATACGCAGTATTTT. Translated: CASSSTHLAGVPYGTDTQYF. Full variable domain (rest looked up from reference TRBV7-8 and TRBJ2-3): GAGVSQSPRYKVAKRGQDVALRCDPISGHVSLFWYQQALGQGPEFLTYFQNEAQLDKSGLPSDRFFAERPEGSVSTLKIQRTQQEDSAVYLCASSSTHLAGVPYGTDTQYFGPGTRLTVL.

This chain joins TRBV9 and TRBJ1-4; D perhaps matches TRBD1 (6 bases). The CDR3 has 15 amino acids. The V gene's germline CDR1 is SGDLS and CDR2 YYNGEE. The V end was cut by 4 bases, the J end by 6 bases, with 16 bases between. CDR3: CASSSTGLPYEKLFF. DNA of the CDR3: TGTGCCAGCAGCTCGACAGGTCTCCCGTATGAAAAACTGTTTTTT.

The genes are TRBV18 and TRBJ2-6; D gene uncertain. The germline V gene encodes CDR1 KGHSH and CDR2 LQKENI. Trimming removed 1 base at V and 0 bases at J, with 7 bases between. The CDR3 sequence is 16 residues long. CDR3 in amino acids: CASSPRQTSGANVLTF. As DNA, the CDR3 is TGTGCCAGCTCACCACGCCAGACCTCTGGGGCCAACGTCCTGACTTTC.

This chain links TRBV5-4 with TRBJ2-5; perhaps TRBD2 as D (5 bases). The germline V gene encodes CDR1 SGHNT and CDR2 YYREEE (reference sequence). V was cut by 4 bases and J by 5 bases, with 15 bases left in between. The CDR3 sequence is 14 residues long. The CDR3 is CASSLEVWEETQYF. The CDR3 DNA reads as TGTGCCAGCAGCCTAGAGGTATGGGAGGAGACCCAGTACTTC. Full variable domain (rest looked up from reference TRBV5-4 and TRBJ2-5): ETGVTQSPTHLIKTRGQQVTLRCSSQSGHNTVSWYQQALGQGPQFIFQYYREEENGRGNFPPRFSGLQFPNYSSELNVNALELDDSALYLCASSLEVWEETQYFGPGTRLLVL.